This entry lists 16 T cell receptor beta chains sequenced from one sample in a study of OX40 agonist ivuxolimab in advanced cancers. Generated by immunoSEQ multiplex PCR, the TCRdb table keeps only in-frame clones and is missing some. Found here are 20,000 to 25,000 clones, approximately 86% of them singletons; the top ten hold 20% to 30%. This material consisted of CD4+ or CD8+ T cells sorted from blood, taken in a trial of the OX40 agonist ivuxolimab. The origin of the receptors is an adult with an advanced solid tumor such as melanoma, head and neck, liver or kidney cancer.

The chain combines TRBV5-8 with TRBJ1-1, with D hard to call. This CDR3 has 14 residues. Germline CDR1 SGHTS, CDR2 YDEGEE. The V end lost 5 bases, the J end lost 4 bases, and 15 bases lay between the germline ends. The CDR3 protein is CASRSLVMGTEAFF. The CDR3 nucleotides are TGTGCCAGCAGATCCTTAGTTATGGGCACTGAAGCTTTCTTT.

The chain couples TRBV7-9 to TRBJ1-1, with TRBD1 matching 7 bases. The CDR3 has 15 residues. Germline V gives CDR1 SEHNR, CDR2 FQNEAQ (reference sequence). The J segment lost 3 bases and the V segment lost 5 bases, leaving 9 bases of the junction unmatched. The CDR3 DNA sequence: TGTGCCAGCAGCGTAGGCACAGGGGCCCACACTGAAGCTTTCTTT. Its translation is CASSVGTGAHTEAFF. Looking up the rest from reference TRBV7-9 and TRBJ1-1 gives the full variable domain: DTGVSQNPRHKITKRGQNVTFRCDPISEHNRLYWYRQTLGQGPEFLTYFQNEAQLEKSRLLSDRFSAERPKGSFSTLEIQRTEQGDSAMYLCASSVGTGAHTEAFFGQGTRLTVV.

V gene TRBV4-3 combines with J gene TRBJ2-6; D gene uncertain. CDR1 is LGHNA, CDR2 YSLEER, per germline. CDR3 length: 16 residues. Trimming pared 4 bases from V and 0 bases from J, leaving 10 bases between. The CDR3 sequence: CASSPPFGSGANVLTF. The CDR3 coding sequence is TGCGCCAGCAGCCCACCCTTTGGCTCTGGGGCCAACGTCCTGACTTTC.

The chain is built from TRBV6-1 and TRBJ1-2; TRBD1 is a possible D gene (5 bases). Trimming shortened V by 6 bases and J by 4 bases, and 18 bases separated the two germline ends. The CDR3 consists of 15 residues. Germline V gene lookup returns CDR1 MNHNS and CDR2 SASEGT. The DNA for the CDR3 is TGTGCCAGCAGGGCCCCCAAGGGACCTAGCTATGGCTACACCTTC. Translated, it gives CASRAPKGPSYGYTF.

CDR3 sequence (DNA): TGTGCCAGCAGCTGGACTAGCGCGAGCTCCTACGAGCAGTACTTC. Its translation is CASSWTSASSYEQYF. This rearrangement joins TRBV11-1 to TRBJ2-7; the match to TRBD2 covers 9 bases. CDR1 and CDR2 from the germline V gene are SGHAT and FQDESV (reference sequence). J gave up 0 bases and V 4 bases, and 4 bases lay outside the gene matches. The CDR3 loop spans 15 amino acids.

This clone was counted once. The V and J genes are TRBV30 and TRBJ2-3; D is uncertain. Germline-derived CDR1 and CDR2 are GTSNPN and SVGIG (reference sequence). The ends were cut back, 1 base at V and 1 base at J, with 9 bases in the middle. The CDR3 spans 14 residues. The CDR3 nucleotides are TGTGCCTGGAGTGAGCGTTTTGGCACAGATACGCAGTATTTT. This gives the protein CAWSERFGTDTQYF.

This chain links TRBV19 with TRBJ2-7; D is undetermined. The germline V gene has CDR1 LNHDA and CDR2 SQIVND (reference sequence). The CDR3 runs to 15 residues. Deletions cut 2 bases from V and 5 bases from J, with 16 bases between. The CDR3 DNA reads TGTGCCAGTAGTATAATCGGCGGCGACACCGACGAGCAGTACTTC. Translation: CASSIIGGDTDEQYF. The variable domain in full, completed from reference TRBV19 and TRBJ2-7, reads DGGITQSPKYLFRKEGQNVTLSCEQNLNHDAMYWYRQDPGQGLRLIYYSQIVNDFQKGDIAEGYSVSREKKESFPLTVTSAQKNPTAFYLCASSIIGGDTDEQYFGPGTRLTVT.

The chain links TRBV7-6 to TRBJ1-3; D is unresolved. The germline V gene encodes CDR1 SGHVS and CDR2 FNYEAQ. There are 15 residues in the CDR3. Trimming removed 2 bases at V and 0 bases at J, with 8 bases between. The chain's CDR3 is CASSLSASSGNTIYF. The CDR3 region has the DNA TGTGCCAGCAGCTTATCGGCCAGCTCTGGAAACACCATATATTTT.

The V call is TRBV7-9, the J call TRBJ2-7; 8 bases are shared with TRBD1. Unmatched junction bases numbered 9, after V lost 1 base and J lost 7 bases. The CDR3 has 15 amino acids. From germline, CDR1 is SEHNR and CDR2 FQNEAQ (reference sequence). CDR3 sequence: CASSLDATGGTEQYF. The CDR3 DNA sequence: TGTGCCAGCAGCTTAGATGCAACAGGGGGTACGGAGCAGTACTTC.

The chain joins TRBV28 to TRBJ2-2; no definite D call. The V end lost 7 bases, the J end lost 3 bases, and 12 bases lay between the germline ends. Looked up from germline, CDR1 is MDHEN and CDR2 is SYDVKM. The CDR3 totals 14 residues. CDR3 nucleotide sequence: TGTGCCAGCACTATGGGGTATTACACCGGGGAGCTGTTTTTT. Translating it yields CASTMGYYTGELFF.

The rearrangement joins TRBV6-1 to TRBJ2-7, with TRBD1 matching 8 bases. The CDR3 is 13 amino acids. V gave up 3 bases and J gave up 4 bases; unmatched junction bases: 2. CDR1 is MNHNS, CDR2 SASEGT, per germline. The CDR3 region has the DNA TGTGCCAGCAGTGACGGACAGGGTTACGAGCAGTACTTC. This codes for CASSDGQGYEQYF.

Only one count was recorded for this clone. The chain uses TRBV11-2 and TRBJ2-3; D is undetermined. The CDR3 contains 14 residues. The ends were cut back, 2 bases at V and 1 base at J, with 7 bases in the middle. CDR1 and CDR2 (germline): SGHAT, FQNNGV. CDR3 residues: CASSLWSGTDTQYF. The CDR3 DNA is TGTGCCAGCAGCTTATGGTCTGGCACAGATACGCAGTATTTT.

In this sample, this clone turned up a few times. This chain links TRBV4-2 with TRBJ2-7, with 9 bases fitting TRBD1. Germline V gene data show CDR1 as LGHNA and CDR2 as YNFKEQ. The CDR3 is 17 residues long. The V and J ends lost 0 bases and 0 bases, in that order; junction bases with no gene match: 6. The DNA of the CDR3 is TGTGCCAGCAGCCAAGAGGGTCCGGGACAGGGCTCCTACGAGCAGTACTTC. This sequence encodes CASSQEGPGQGSYEQYF.

This rearrangement joins TRBV5-5 to TRBJ1-1, with D hard to call. There are 12 residues in the CDR3. The germline CDR1 and CDR2 sequences are SGHKS and YYEKEE (reference sequence). V lost 3 bases, J lost 3 bases, and 6 bases lay in between. CDR3: CASSSLDTEAFF. In DNA form, the CDR3 reads TGTGCCAGCAGCTCTTTGGACACTGAAGCTTTCTTT. The variable domain in full, completed from reference TRBV5-5 and TRBJ1-1, reads DAGVTQSPTHLIKTRGQQVTLRCSPISGHKSVSWYQQVLGQGPQFIFQYYEKEERGRGNFPDRFSARQFPNYSSELNVNALLLGDSALYLCASSSLDTEAFFGQGTRLTVV.

The chain joins TRBV6-1 to TRBJ2-2, with no clear D. V was trimmed by 5 bases and J by 3 bases, leaving 10 bases between them. CDR1 and CDR2 (germline): MNHNS, SASEGT. The CDR3 extends over 14 amino acids. CDR3 protein: CASSMKTDTGELFF. CDR3 nucleotide sequence: TGTGCCAGCAGTATGAAGACGGACACCGGGGAGCTGTTTTTT.

The CDR3 here is CASSSTDRGSNQPQHF. CDR3 bases: TGTGCCAGCAGCTCGACCGACAGGGGTAGCAATCAGCCCCAGCATTTT. The rearrangement joins TRBV7-9 to TRBJ1-5; 8 nucleotides match TRBD1. With V trimmed by 4 bases and J by 0 bases, 5 bases remained unmatched. Germline CDR1 and CDR2: SEHNR and FQNEAQ (reference sequence). The CDR3 contains 16 residues.